The present entry profiles one T cell receptor (beta chain) with its context. Germline V gene data show CDR1 as KGHSH and CDR2 as LQKENI. The germline V and J ends were trimmed by 0 bases and 0 bases, with 9 bases remaining between them. There are 16 residues in the CDR3. The record originates from a study of blood T cell repertoires in COVID-19. At the level of the study: T cells, B-cell-depleted T cells, or PBMCs provided the cDNA or gDNA that served as material.

The table came from immunoSEQ multiplex PCR; TCRdb's copy has only in-frame clones and leaves some out. Here the sample spans under 300,000 clones, approximately 84% being singletons. Study members were between about 18 and 95 years old and lived in around 24 US regions. Cohort allocation depended upon clinical history that participants reported. During the 2 weeks before they entered the study, exposed participants had met someone with a PCR-confirmed or clinician-diagnosed COVID-19 case. Sequencing input: PBMCs or T cells enriched from blood (not recorded which). J is TRBJ1-5 and V is TRBV18; D remains unclear. The clonotype comes from a woman aged 45-65 years who had been exposed to COVID-19. In DNA form, the CDR3 reads TGTGCCAGCTCACCACCGGGAGCTAATAGCAATCAGCCCCAGCATTTT. The encoded protein is CASSPPGANSNQPQHF.